This is a list of T cell receptor beta chains from one sample in a study of blood T cell repertoires in COVID-19. Profiled with immunoSEQ multiplex PCR; TCRdb holds only in-frame clones, not every one. The sample holds 75,000 to 100,000 clones; approximately 87% are singletons and the top ten take about 16%. The sequenced sample was peripheral blood. The receptor set was obtained from a human donor in a cohort sampled during active COVID-19. The CDR3 runs from the conserved cysteine through the conserved F or W. A D gene is named only where the DNA matches it firmly. Size is stated for part of the rows, as once, few or many counts, or as a class when the clone is expanded.

>-|TRBJ1-2|TRBV29-1|TRBD1
TGCAGCGTCTCGACAGGGGTGACCTCTAACTATGGCTACACCTTC
CSVSTGVTSNYGYTF
>-|TRBJ1-1|TRBV7-3|TRBD1
TGTGCCAGCAGCTTGGACAGGGAGAACACTGAAGCTTTCTTT
CASSLDRENTEAFF
>-|TRBJ2-7|TRBV19|TRBD2
TGTGCCAGTAGTATTGGGGAGCGGGGCGAGCAGTACTTC
CASSIGERGEQYF
>-|TRBJ2-3|TRBV4-2|TRBD2
TGTGCCAGCAGCCAATATAGCGGGGAACTGGCAGATACGCAGTATTTT
CASSQYSGELADTQYF
>once|TRBJ1-6|TRBV10-3|TRBD1
TGTGCCACCGCCGGGACAGGGGTCTATAATTCACCCCTCCACTTT
CATAGTGVYNSPLHF
>once|TRBJ1-1|TRBV7-8|TRBD1
TGTGCCAGCAGCCGGAGAACCGGGACAGCCAACACTGAAGCTTTCTTT
CASSRRTGTANTEAFF
>-|TRBJ2-7|TRBV14|TRBD2
TGTGCCAGCATCCAAAGTGGAGCGGGAGGCTTCTACTTC
CASIQSGAGGFYF
>-|TRBJ2-1|TRBV3-1/TRBV3-2|TRBD2
TGTGCCAGCAGCCAAGTTACTAGCGGGGGGGCTGACGAGCAGTTCTTC
CASSQVTSGGADEQFF
>-|TRBJ1-1|TRBV27|-
TGTGCCAGCAGTTATACTCCGAACACTGAAGCTTTCTTT
CASSYTPNTEAFF
>-|TRBJ2-7|TRBV5-1|TRBD2
TGCGCCAGCAGCTTGTGGGGGAGCGGGGCCTCCTACGAGCAGTACTTC
CASSLWGSGASYEQYF
>-|TRBJ2-2|TRBV4-1|-
TGCGCCAGCAGCCACAGCCTAGCTCTGGGCGGGGAGCTGTTTTTT
CASSHSLALGGELFF
>-|TRBJ2-7|TRBV5-1|TRBD1
TGCGCCAGCAGCTTGGAACAGGGGGTAGACTCCTACGAGCAGTACTTC
CASSLEQGVDSYEQYF